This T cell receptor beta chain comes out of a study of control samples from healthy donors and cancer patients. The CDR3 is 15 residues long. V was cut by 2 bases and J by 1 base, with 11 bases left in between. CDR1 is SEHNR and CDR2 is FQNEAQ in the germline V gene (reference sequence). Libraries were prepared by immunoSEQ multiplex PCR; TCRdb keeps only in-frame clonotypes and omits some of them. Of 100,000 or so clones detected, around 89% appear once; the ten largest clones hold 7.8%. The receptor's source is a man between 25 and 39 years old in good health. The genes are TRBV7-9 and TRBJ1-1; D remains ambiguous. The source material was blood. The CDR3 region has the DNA TGTGCCAGCAGCTTATCGAGAGCCGGGAACACTGAAGCTTTCTTT. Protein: CASSLSRAGNTEAFF.